This TCR beta chain was recorded in a study of response to subunit inactivated influenza vaccine (dated by TCRdb to 2016 to 2019). For the study in its entirety: Deep quantitative profiling of the T cell receptor repertoire was used in the study to follow responses to a trivalent subunit inactivated influenza vaccine. The paper as a whole reports these results and caveats: The authors suggested that each seasonal influenza vaccination may recruit only a limited number of new T cells.

Library preparation employed RT-PCR. The data were produced on an Illumina HiSeq 2500. TCRdb reprocessing: public reads trimmed at Q25 with fastp, clones called with MiXCR, in-frame beta chains kept. Rows are unified per CDR3 protein, each entry keeping the most common DNA and genes. The sample table records over 650,000 distinct CDR3 sequences; approximately 17% of these occur just once. The ten biggest clones cover about 11% of the sample. This clonotype was seen more than once but under ten times. Its cognate antigen has yet to be identified. No base-level quality is on record; no much larger clone is a single base apart. The V end loses 0 bases and the J end loses 4 bases, and a stretch of 11 bases separates them. Inclusive of the bounding cysteine and phenylalanine, the CDR3 is 15 residues long. CDR3 DNA is the only sequence kept; it has 45 bases, read in frame from the first base. Reading the germline V gene gives CDR1 MNHEY and CDR2 SVGAGI.

The sequence is built from TRBV6-5 and TRBJ2-3, with no confident D gene call. The sequences come from PBMCs from blood, collected around 5 days after vaccination. This TCR derives from a man in his forties or fifties who received an inactivated influenza vaccine. Donor details come from another sample of the same person, matched by shared clones. The DNA sequence is given as TGTGCCAGCAGTTACTCATGGGCCTCCCCAGATACGCAGTATTTT. The resulting protein is CASSYSWASPDTQYF.